Listed here is a single T cell receptor beta chain. Semi-nested PCR with Nested Universal Primer A followed constant-region reverse priming of full-length variable regions. From the 5' RACE reads, TCRdb called clonotypes with MiXCR, one entry per CDR3 protein. The sample contains 53,000 or so distinct CDR3 sequences, approximately 24% of which appear only once. This CDR3 has 17 residues. The ends lost 4 bases at V and 6 bases at J; junction bases unmatched: 16. CDR1 is MGHRA and CDR2 is YSYEKL in the germline V gene. The sequenced sample consisted of tumor-infiltrating naive CD4+ T cells sorted from the breast tumor. Subset defined: naive CD4+ T cells, CD4+CD45RA+CD25-. This chain uses TRBV4-1 with TRBJ2-7; 9 bases line up with TRBD1. This receptor was obtained from a female donor with breast cancer. This CDR3 is CASSLRPTGTGNPEQYF. The CDR3 region has the DNA TGCGCCAGCAGCCTTCGACCCACCGGGACAGGGAATCCCGAGCAGTACTTC.